The 8 T cell receptor beta chains listed next were all sequenced from one sample in a study of T-cell reconstitution after alpha-beta-depleted transplantation in children. Preparation of the TCRbeta library involved a method that used unique molecular identifiers. Via MiXCR, TCRdb re-called the PCR reads, giving one row per CDR3 protein. This table has more than 200,000 distinct CDR3 sequences, roughly a quarter appearing once. This material consisted of PBMCs, mostly from graft donor cells, taken 360 days after TCRalphabeta/CD19-depleted stem cell transplant. These receptor sequences come from a female patient between 2 and 15 years old who had a stem cell transplant for congenital amegakaryocytic thrombocytopenia, so the T cells may come from the graft donor.

Many counts were recorded for this clonotype. V and J are TRBV5-1 and TRBJ2-3; D not certain. From germline, CDR1 is SGHRS and CDR2 YFSETQ. The CDR3 runs to 16 residues. Trimming removed 6 bases at V and 0 bases at J, with 17 bases between. In nucleotides, the CDR3 is TGCGCCAGCACCTCACGGGCATCAGGAAGCACAGATACGCAGTATTTT. Its protein product is CASTSRASGSTDTQYF.

V and J are TRBV5-1 and TRBJ2-1; D may be TRBD1 or TRBD2 (5 bases each). This CDR3 spans 14 amino acids. V was clipped by 5 bases and J by 4 bases, with 13 bases between them. Germline V gene sequence: CDR1 SGHRS, CDR2 YFSETQ. CDR3 amino acids: CASRYRDHYNEQFF. The CDR3 DNA reads TGCGCCAGCAGATATCGGGACCATTACAATGAGCAGTTCTTC. Full variable domain (missing parts from reference TRBV5-1 and TRBJ2-1): KAGVTQTPRYLIKTRGQQVTLSCSPISGHRSVSWYQQTPGQGLQFLFEYFSETQRNKGNFPGRFSGRQFSNSRSEMNVSTLELGDSALYLCASRYRDHYNEQFFGPGTRLTVL.

The chain recombines TRBV11-2 with TRBJ2-3, with a possible D match to TRBD2 (6 bases). Germline values: CDR1 SGHAT, CDR2 FQNNGV. CDR3 length equals 16 residues. Deletions cut 3 bases from V and 2 bases from J, with 15 bases between. The CDR3 region is CASSFSGGRTTDTQYF. The CDR3 DNA sequence: TGTGCCAGCAGCTTTAGCGGAGGGAGGACCACAGATACGCAGTATTTT.

This clonotype was found a few times. The rearrangement links TRBV28 to TRBJ2-1; D is unresolved. Trimming cost V 3 bases and J 6 bases, with 15 bases left between them. CDR1 and CDR2 from the germline V gene are MDHEN and SYDVKM. The CDR3 has 15 amino acids. CDR3 residues: CASSFPISRFNEQFF. Here the CDR3 DNA reads TGTGCCAGCAGTTTCCCGATTAGTAGATTCAATGAGCAGTTCTTC. Full variable domain (rest looked up from reference TRBV28 and TRBJ2-1): DVKVTQSSRYLVKRTGEKVFLECVQDMDHENMFWYRQDPGLGLRLIYFSYDVKMKEKGDIPEGYSVSREKKERFSLILESASTNQTSMYLCASSFPISRFNEQFFGPGTRLTVL.

A few counts support this clonotype. The chain joins TRBV30 to TRBJ2-5; 7 nucleotides match TRBD2. CDR1 and CDR2 (germline): GTSNPN, SVGIG (reference sequence). V shed 0 bases and J 3 bases; nucleotides not matched to a gene: 4. The CDR3 runs to 14 residues. CDR3 DNA sequence: TGTGCCTGGAGTGTTGGGCTAGCGGAAGAGACCCAGTACTTC. Translating gives CAWSVGLAEETQYF.

This clonotype was recorded a few times. The chain combines TRBV20-1 with TRBJ1-1; D is uncertain. The CDR3 is made up of 14 amino acids. Germline V gene sequence: CDR1 DFQATT, CDR2 SNEGSKA (reference sequence). Trimming took 2 bases from V and 1 from J, leaving 11 bases between them. The CDR3: CSARRPRENTEAFF. The CDR3 DNA sequence: TGCAGTGCTAGACGACCGAGGGAGAACACTGAAGCTTTCTTT.

The rearrangement joins TRBV7-1 to TRBJ2-3; 13 bases align to TRBD2. TRBV7-1 has ORF status, its function being uncertain. There are 16 residues in the CDR3. The ends lost 3 bases at V and 6 bases at J; junction bases unmatched: 6. The CDR3 DNA follows: TGTGCCAGCAGCTCCGGACTAGCGGGAGATATGGATACGCAGTATTTT. This encodes CASSSGLAGDMDTQYF.

The rearrangement uses TRBV5-1 and TRBJ2-3, with 13 bases matching TRBD2. The CDR3 consists of 16 residues. Germline assignment: CDR1 SGHRS and CDR2 YFSETQ. Unmatched junction bases numbered 5, after V lost 4 bases and J lost 3 bases. The CDR3 spells CASSPETSGGTDTQYF. CDR3 sequence (DNA): TGCGCCAGCAGCCCGGAGACTAGCGGGGGGACAGATACGCAGTATTTT.